The 26 T cell receptor beta chains below were found in one sample sequenced in a study of blood T cell repertoires in COVID-19. Only in-frame clones appear in the TCRdb table, and some are missing; sequencing was by immunoSEQ multiplex PCR. Altogether 150,000 to 200,000 clones are present, around 87% being singletons, with the ten largest covering 7%. The sequencing sample was made of peripheral blood. The receptors shown here come from an elderly woman in a cohort sampled during active or convalescent COVID-19.

V gene TRBV9 combines with J gene TRBJ2-7; D possibly corresponds to TRBD1 (6 bases). CDR1 and CDR2 (germline): SGDLS, YYNGEE. Trimming cost V 4 bases and J 2 bases, with 16 bases left between them. The CDR3 is made up of 15 amino acids. The CDR3: CASSPASWTAYEQYV. Here the CDR3 DNA reads TGTGCCAGCAGCCCAGCCTCTTGGACAGCCTACGAGCAGTACGTC.

The V gene is TRBV5-6, the J gene TRBJ2-7, with a weak D call TRBD1 (7 bases). There are 16 residues in the CDR3. Germline assignment: CDR1 SGHDT and CDR2 YYEEEE. With 0 bases removed from V and 3 bases from J, the gap between germline ends came to 16 bases. The CDR3 spells CASSLGHRGGFYEQYV. For the CDR3, the DNA is TGTGCCAGCAGCTTGGGTCACAGGGGAGGCTTCTACGAGCAGTACGTC.

The chain carries TRBV19 and TRBJ2-7, with D perhaps TRBD1 (6 bases). Per the germline V gene, CDR1 is LNHDA and CDR2 is SQIVND (reference sequence). V was clipped by 3 bases and J by 0 bases, with 18 bases between them. The CDR3 has 17 residues. The CDR3, as DNA: TGTGCCAGTAGTATTGGGGGCAGGAAAGCTTCCTCCTACGAGCAGTACTTC. Amino acids: CASSIGGRKASSYEQYF.

This clone was counted ten times or more. This sequence joins TRBV11-3 and TRBJ2-6; possible D gene TRBD2, 6 bases. The CDR3 runs 16 residues. Germline CDR1 reads SGHNT; CDR2 reads YENEEA. The ends were cut back, 4 bases at V and 0 bases at J, with 10 bases in the middle. The chain's CDR3 is CASSWRGISGANVLTF. The DNA for the CDR3 is TGTGCCAGCAGCTGGCGGGGAATCTCTGGGGCCAACGTCCTGACTTTC.

This clone was seen just once. This chain connects TRBV7-9 to TRBJ1-2; D is perhaps TRBD1 (6 bases). The CDR3 is made up of 15 amino acids. Trimming left V 5 bases short and J 9 bases short, with 22 bases between. CDR1 SEHNR and CDR2 FQNEAQ come from the germline V gene (reference sequence). In nucleotides, the CDR3 is TGTGCCAGCAGCCCCTCAGTGGTGGGGGCTTGGAGCTACACCTTC. Residues: CASSPSVVGAWSYTF.

This clone has a handful of counts. The chain carries TRBV27 and TRBJ1-1; 11 bases fit TRBD1. Per the germline V gene, CDR1 is MNHEY and CDR2 is SMNVEV (reference sequence). The J segment lost 5 bases and the V segment lost 9 bases, leaving 11 bases of the junction unmatched. This CDR3 spans 15 amino acids. CDR3 in amino acids: CASHRTGGAWTEAFF. In nucleotides, the CDR3 is TGTGCCAGTCACAGGACAGGGGGCGCCTGGACTGAAGCTTTCTTT.

This clone showed up just once. The DNA for the CDR3 is TGTGCCAGCAGGCAGGGTCAGGGGGGCTACACCTTC. Translating it yields CASRQGQGGYTF. The chain recombines TRBV12-3 or TRBV12-4 with TRBJ1-2, with D possibly TRBD1 on 6 matching bases. With 6 bases removed from V and 8 bases from J, the gap between germline ends came to 13 bases. There are 12 residues in the CDR3.

CDR3 sequence (DNA): TGCGCCAGCAGCCAAGATCGGGCAGGGCCCACTGAAGCTTTCTTT. Protein: CASSQDRAGPTEAFF. This sequence joins TRBV4-1 and TRBJ1-1; a possible D gene is TRBD1 (5 bases). V was trimmed by 0 bases and J by 4 bases, leaving 12 bases between them. The CDR3 length is 15 residues. Germline CDR1 reads MGHRA; CDR2 reads YSYEKL.

This chain links TRBV5-1 with TRBJ2-4; TRBD2 agrees at 7 bases. Germline V gene sequence: CDR1 SGHRS, CDR2 YFSETQ. V gave up 5 bases and J gave up 9 bases; unmatched junction bases: 14. This CDR3 has 15 residues. The CDR3 spells CASSRDFSGGSIQYF. The CDR3 DNA reads as TGCGCCAGCAGTAGGGACTTCTCGGGGGGATCCATTCAGTACTTC.

The rearrangement uses TRBV27 and TRBJ2-2; weak D call: TRBD1 (6 bases). Trimming left V 7 bases short and J 2 bases short, with 11 bases between. Germline CDR1 MNHEY, CDR2 SMNVEV (reference sequence). The CDR3 has 14 amino acids. The chain's CDR3 is CASKRDTNTGELFF. As DNA, the CDR3 is TGTGCCAGCAAAAGGGACACAAACACCGGGGAGCTGTTTTTT.

This chain joins TRBV27 and TRBJ1-2; 9 nucleotides align to TRBD1. CDR3 length: 15 residues. Germline V CDR1 and CDR2: MNHEY, SMNVEV (reference sequence). Trimming at V came to 4 bases and at J to 3 bases, leaving 6 bases not matched to a gene. CDR3 coding DNA: TGTGCCAGCAGTTCCCCCCGGACAGGGGACTATGGCTACACCTTC. Its translation is CASSSPRTGDYGYTF.

V gene TRBV5-1 combines with J gene TRBJ2-1; 12 bases are a match to TRBD2. Germline CDR1 reads SGHRS; CDR2 reads YFSETQ. V was pared by 7 bases and J by 6 bases, with 14 bases of the junction left unmatched. The CDR3 sequence is 17 residues long. Here the CDR3 DNA reads TGCGCCAGCGGGGGACCTAGCGGGGGGGCCCTTGGCAATGAGCAGTTCTTC. Its protein is CASGGPSGGALGNEQFF.

This chain connects TRBV7-2 to TRBJ2-1; TRBD2 matches 14 bases. The CDR3 has 15 residues. The germline CDR1 and CDR2 sequences are SGHTA and FQGNSA. V lost 4 bases to trimming and J lost 9 bases; unmatched junction nucleotides: 5. CDR3 DNA sequence: TGTGCCAGCAGCTCGTTGGGACTAGCGGGAGTTGAGCAGTTCTTC. Its protein product is CASSSLGLAGVEQFF.

This chain links TRBV27 with TRBJ1-1; maybe TRBD1 (5 bases). The germline V gene has CDR1 MNHEY and CDR2 SMNVEV (reference sequence). The CDR3 consists of 15 residues. V lost 1 base and J lost 4, with 13 bases in between. CDR3 residues: CASSLWAGLRTEAFF. Here the CDR3 DNA reads TGTGCCAGCAGTTTATGGGCGGGGCTGCGCACTGAAGCTTTCTTT.

The chain carries TRBV21-1 and TRBJ2-5; TRBD2, as called in the table, went unchecked against the DNA. TRBV21-1 is classified as a pseudogene. The length of the CDR3 is 22 residues. In DNA, the CDR3 is TGTGCCAGCAGCAAAAAACCCACACGAGGAAAACCTAGCGGGATTGGGGTTGTAGCCCAGTACTTC. Amino acids: CASSKKPTRGKPSGIGVVAQYF.

This rearrangement joins TRBV6-5 to TRBJ2-3; D possibly corresponds to TRBD2 (5 bases). The germline CDR1 and CDR2 sequences are MNHEY and SVGAGI. The CDR3 spans 15 residues. V was shortened by 0 bases and J by 8 bases, with 15 bases between the two germline ends. The CDR3 here is CASSYSPPGVGTQYF. The CDR3 bases are TGTGCCAGCAGTTACTCCCCCCCCGGGGTCGGTACGCAGTATTTT.

This rearrangement joins TRBV3-1 (or the pseudogene TRBV3-2) to TRBJ1-5, with D tentatively TRBD1 (5 bases). This CDR3 is built from 17 residues. Trimming took 6 bases from V and 5 from J, leaving 23 bases between them. Germline loops: CDR1 LGHDT, CDR2 YNNKEL (reference sequence). The CDR3 DNA sequence: TGTGCCAGCAGTATACCTCGGGGGAGGAACGGGGATCAGCCCCAGCATTTT. It encodes CASSIPRGRNGDQPQHF.

Only one count was recorded for this clone. V usage is TRBV19 and J usage is TRBJ1-6; 7 bases align to TRBD1. J lost 8 bases, V lost 2 bases, and 3 bases had no gene match. CDR1 and CDR2 (germline): LNHDA, SQIVND (reference sequence). This CDR3 region has 14 residues. The CDR3 region has the DNA TGTGCCAGTAGTATAACAGGGGTTGATTCACCCCTCCACTTT. The encoded protein is CASSITGVDSPLHF.

This clone was detected once. The CDR3 sequence is CASSQETGTSNQPQHF. CDR3 in DNA: TGCGCCAGCAGCCAAGAGACAGGGACTAGCAATCAGCCCCAGCATTTT. This chain joins TRBV4-1 and TRBJ1-5, with TRBD1 matching 7 bases. The trim removed 0 bases at V and 0 bases at J, leaving 2 bases unmatched. In germline, CDR1 is MGHRA, CDR2 YSYEKL. The CDR3 is 16 residues long.

V usage is TRBV2 and J usage is TRBJ1-5; D is perhaps TRBD1 (5 bases). CDR1 and CDR2 from the germline V gene are SNHLY and FYNNEI. The CDR3 consists of 13 residues. Trimming left V 3 bases short and J 9 bases short, with 12 bases between. CDR3 loop: CASSDGRAPPQHF. DNA for the CDR3: TGTGCCAGCAGTGACGGCAGGGCCCCGCCCCAGCATTTT.

This rearrangement joins TRBV5-1 to TRBJ2-3; D unclear. Per the germline V gene, CDR1 is SGHRS and CDR2 is YFSETQ. This CDR3 is built from 15 residues. Trimming removed 3 bases from V and 1 base from J, with 12 bases in between. CDR3 amino acids: CASSSGGVGTDTQYF. DNA for the CDR3: TGCGCCAGCAGCTCCGGTGGAGTGGGCACAGATACGCAGTATTTT.

The rearrangement links TRBV24-1 to TRBJ1-2, with 8 positions matching TRBD1. The CDR3 is 16 amino acids. The J segment lost 6 bases and the V segment lost 2 bases, leaving 10 bases of the junction unmatched. Germline V lookup: CDR1 KGHDR, CDR2 SFDVKD. The CDR3 region has the DNA TGTGCCACCAGTGATTCTGGCAGCAGGGGGCTAGATGGCTACACCTTC. This gives the protein CATSDSGSRGLDGYTF.

The chain links TRBV29-1 to TRBJ2-3, with 12 nucleotides matching TRBD1. CDR1 and CDR2 (germline): SQVTM, ANQGSEA. V lost 6 bases and J lost 2; bases outside the gene matches: 9. There are 16 residues in the CDR3. The CDR3 nucleotides are TGCAGCGTGAGACCGGGACAGGGGGCTTCCACAGATACGCAGTATTTT. Its translation: CSVRPGQGASTDTQYF.

The gene calls are TRBV9 and TRBJ2-1, with TRBD2 matching over 11 bases. This CDR3 region has 15 residues. The germline V gene encodes CDR1 SGDLS and CDR2 YYNGEE. The ends lost 4 bases at V and 7 bases at J; junction bases unmatched: 7. DNA for the CDR3: TGTGCCAGCAGCTTTAGCGGGGGGGCAGGGAATGAGCAGTTCTTC. Protein sequence: CASSFSGGAGNEQFF.

The chain employs TRBV7-8 and TRBJ2-7; 8 nucleotides align to TRBD2. Germline V gene lookup returns CDR1 SGHVS and CDR2 FQNEAQ. The CDR3 is 16 amino acids. Trimming cost V 5 bases and J 5 bases; bases outside gene matches: 14. For the CDR3, the DNA is TGTGCCAGCAGCCCTAGGCGAGTAGCGGGGTTCCACGAGCAGTACTTC. Translated, it gives CASSPRRVAGFHEQYF.

The chain combines TRBV11-3 with TRBJ1-4, with D possibly TRBD1 on 6 matching bases. This CDR3 region has 14 residues. CDR1 is SGHNT and CDR2 is YENEEA in the germline V gene. V lost 3 bases and J lost 8, with 13 bases in between. CDR3 nucleotide sequence: TGTGCCAGCAGCTTGAGGGGGAATCGAGAAAAACTGTTTTTT. Protein product: CASSLRGNREKLFF.